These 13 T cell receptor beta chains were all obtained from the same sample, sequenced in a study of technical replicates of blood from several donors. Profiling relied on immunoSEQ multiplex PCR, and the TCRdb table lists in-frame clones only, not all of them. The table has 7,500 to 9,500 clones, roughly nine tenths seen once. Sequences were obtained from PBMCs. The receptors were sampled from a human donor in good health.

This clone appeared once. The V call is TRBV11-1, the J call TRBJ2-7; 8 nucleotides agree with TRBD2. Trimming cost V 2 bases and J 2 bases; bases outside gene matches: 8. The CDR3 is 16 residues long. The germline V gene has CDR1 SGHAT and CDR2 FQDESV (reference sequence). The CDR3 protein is CASSLSLAGLTYEQYF. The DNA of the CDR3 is TGTGCCAGCAGCTTAAGCCTAGCGGGTCTGACCTACGAGCAGTACTTC. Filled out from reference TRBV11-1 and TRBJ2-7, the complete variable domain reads EAEVAQSPRYKITEKSQAVAFWCDPISGHATLYWYRQILGQGPELLVQFQDESVVDDSQLPKDRFSAERLKGVDSTLKIQPAELGDSAMYLCASSLSLAGLTYEQYFGPGTRLTVT.

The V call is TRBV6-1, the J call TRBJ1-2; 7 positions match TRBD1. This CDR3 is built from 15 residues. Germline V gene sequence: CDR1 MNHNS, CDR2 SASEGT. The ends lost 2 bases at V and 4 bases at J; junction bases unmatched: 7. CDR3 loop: CASSETTGDAYGYTF. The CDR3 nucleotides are TGTGCCAGCAGTGAAACAACAGGGGATGCCTATGGCTACACCTTC.

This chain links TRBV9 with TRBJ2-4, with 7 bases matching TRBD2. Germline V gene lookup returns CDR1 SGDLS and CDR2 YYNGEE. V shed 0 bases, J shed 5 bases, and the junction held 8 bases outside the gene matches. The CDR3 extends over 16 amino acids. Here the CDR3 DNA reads TGTGCCAGCAGCGTAGGTTTGCTAGCGGATCAAAACATTCAGTACTTC. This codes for CASSVGLLADQNIQYF.

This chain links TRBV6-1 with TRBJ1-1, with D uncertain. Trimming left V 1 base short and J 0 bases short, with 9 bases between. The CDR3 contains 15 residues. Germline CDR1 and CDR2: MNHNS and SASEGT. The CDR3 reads CASSEGGRMNTEAFF. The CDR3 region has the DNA TGTGCCAGCAGTGAAGGAGGGAGGATGAACACTGAAGCTTTCTTT.

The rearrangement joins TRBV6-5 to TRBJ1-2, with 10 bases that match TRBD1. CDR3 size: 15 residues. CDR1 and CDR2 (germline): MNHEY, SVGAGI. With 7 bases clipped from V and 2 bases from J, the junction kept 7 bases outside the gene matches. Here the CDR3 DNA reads TGTGCCAGCATGTCCGGGACAGGGGAGAACTATGGCTACACCTTC. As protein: CASMSGTGENYGYTF.

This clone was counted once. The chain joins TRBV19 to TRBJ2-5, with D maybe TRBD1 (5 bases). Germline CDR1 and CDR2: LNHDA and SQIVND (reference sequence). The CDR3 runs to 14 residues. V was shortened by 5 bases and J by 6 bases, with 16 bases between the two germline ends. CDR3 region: CASSLDRGHKTQYF. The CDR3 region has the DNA TGTGCCAGTAGTCTCGACAGAGGTCATAAGACCCAGTACTTC.

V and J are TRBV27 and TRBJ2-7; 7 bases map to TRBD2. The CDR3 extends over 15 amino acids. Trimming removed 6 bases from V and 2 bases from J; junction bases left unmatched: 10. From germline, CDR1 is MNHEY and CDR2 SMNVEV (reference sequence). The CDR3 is CASSIGAGPPYEQYF. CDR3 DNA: TGTGCCAGCAGCATTGGAGCGGGACCTCCCTACGAGCAGTACTTC.

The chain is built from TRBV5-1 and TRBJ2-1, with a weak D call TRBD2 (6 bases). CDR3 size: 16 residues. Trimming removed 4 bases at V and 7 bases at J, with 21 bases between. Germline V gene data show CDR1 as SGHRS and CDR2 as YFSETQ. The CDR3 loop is CASSKPSDPAHNEQFF. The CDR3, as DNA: TGCGCCAGCAGCAAACCTAGCGATCCGGCACATAATGAGCAGTTCTTC.

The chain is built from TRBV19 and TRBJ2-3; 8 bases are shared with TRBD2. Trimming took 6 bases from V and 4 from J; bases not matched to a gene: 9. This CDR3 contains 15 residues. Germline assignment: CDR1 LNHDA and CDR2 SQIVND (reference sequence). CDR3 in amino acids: CASRNSAGDSDTQYF. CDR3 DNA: TGTGCCAGTAGAAATTCAGCGGGAGATTCAGATACGCAGTATTTT. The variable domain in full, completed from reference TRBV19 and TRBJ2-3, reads DGGITQSPKYLFRKEGQNVTLSCEQNLNHDAMYWYRQDPGQGLRLIYYSQIVNDFQKGDIAEGYSVSREKKESFPLTVTSAQKNPTAFYLCASRNSAGDSDTQYFGPGTRLTVL.

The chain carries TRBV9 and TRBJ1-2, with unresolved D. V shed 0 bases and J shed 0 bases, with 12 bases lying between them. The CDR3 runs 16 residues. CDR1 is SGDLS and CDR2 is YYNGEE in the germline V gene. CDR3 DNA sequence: TGTGCCAGCAGCGTAGCCCTCGACGGAGCTAACTATGGCTACACCTTC. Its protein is CASSVALDGANYGYTF.

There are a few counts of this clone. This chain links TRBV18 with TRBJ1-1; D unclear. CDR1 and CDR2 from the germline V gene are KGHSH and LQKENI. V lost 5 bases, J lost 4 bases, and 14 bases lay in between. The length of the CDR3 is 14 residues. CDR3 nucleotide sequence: TGTGCCAGCTCATTTCAATCGGGAGTCACTGAAGCTTTCTTT. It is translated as CASSFQSGVTEAFF.

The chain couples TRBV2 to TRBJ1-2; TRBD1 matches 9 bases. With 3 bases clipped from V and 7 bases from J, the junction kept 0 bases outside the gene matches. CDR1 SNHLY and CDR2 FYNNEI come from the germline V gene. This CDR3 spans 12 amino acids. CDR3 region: CASSEDRGGYTF. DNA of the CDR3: TGTGCCAGCAGTGAGGACAGGGGTGGCTACACCTTC.

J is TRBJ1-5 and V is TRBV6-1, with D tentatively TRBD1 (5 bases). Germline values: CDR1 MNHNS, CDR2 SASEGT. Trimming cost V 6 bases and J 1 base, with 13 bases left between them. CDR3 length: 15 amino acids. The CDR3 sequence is CASSAGYASNQPQHF. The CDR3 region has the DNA TGTGCCAGCAGCGCAGGGTATGCAAGCAATCAGCCCCAGCATTTT.